These T cell receptor beta chains were read from a single sample in a study of lymphopenia after photon versus proton radiotherapy. The repertoire was sequenced with immunoSEQ multiplex PCR; TCRdb's copy has only in-frame clones and lacks some. The repertoire holds 55,000 to 85,000 clones, with under 95% as singletons. The material sequenced was peripheral blood, taken from a patient treated with photon-based radiotherapy. These receptors came from a woman aged 40 to 49 with cholangiocarcinoma. Each CDR3 is given with its conserved first and last residue. The order of the fields is V gene, D gene, clone size, J gene, CDR3 protein, CDR3 DNA. D genes are given only for firm matches. Clone size is given for some rows only: seen once, a few or many times, or a class if the clone is expanded.

V gene: TRBV27; D gene: TRBD2; clone size: .; J gene: TRBJ2-2; CDR3 protein: CASRVAGGPPGELFF; CDR3 DNA: TGTGCCAGCAGGGTAGCGGGAGGGCCCCCCGGGGAGCTGTTTTTT
V gene: TRBV4-3; D gene: TRBD1; clone size: .; J gene: TRBJ1-2; CDR3 protein: CASSQGQGYGYTF; CDR3 DNA: TGCGCCAGCAGCCAAGGACAGGGCTATGGCTACACCTTC
V gene: TRBV9; D gene: TRBD1; clone size: .; J gene: TRBJ2-7; CDR3 protein: CASSEGQGSYEQYF; CDR3 DNA: TGTGCCAGCAGCGAGGGACAGGGATCCTACGAGCAGTACTTC
V gene: TRBV27; D gene: .; clone size: .; J gene: TRBJ1-2; CDR3 protein: CASLSGGPPWGYTF; CDR3 DNA: TGTGCCAGCCTATCAGGAGGGCCCCCATGGGGCTACACCTTC
V gene: TRBV19; D gene: .; clone size: .; J gene: TRBJ2-5; CDR3 protein: CASSKVGAPQETQYF; CDR3 DNA: TGTGCCAGTAGTAAGGTTGGGGCACCACAAGAGACCCAGTACTTC
V gene: TRBV11-2; D gene: .; clone size: .; J gene: TRBJ1-2; CDR3 protein: CASSLGRPGGYTF; CDR3 DNA: TGTGCCAGCAGCTTAGGGCGACCGGGAGGCTACACCTTC
V gene: TRBV27; D gene: .; clone size: .; J gene: TRBJ1-6; CDR3 protein: CASSLDRPGLSNSPLHF; CDR3 DNA: TGTGCCAGCAGTTTAGATAGACCGGGACTTTCAAATTCACCCCTCCACTTT
V gene: TRBV5-6; D gene: TRBD2; clone size: .; J gene: TRBJ2-5; CDR3 protein: CASSNGRFGTQYF; CDR3 DNA: TGTGCCAGCAGTAACGGGAGGTTTGGGACCCAGTACTTC
V gene: TRBV4-2; D gene: .; clone size: .; J gene: TRBJ1-2; CDR3 protein: CASSQDFGTDYGYTF; CDR3 DNA: TGTGCCAGCAGCCAAGATTTCGGGACGGACTATGGCTACACCTTC
V gene: TRBV4-1; D gene: .; clone size: .; J gene: TRBJ1-1; CDR3 protein: CASSQEDGGQAFF; CDR3 DNA: TGCGCCAGCAGCCAAGAAGACGGGGGGCAGGCTTTCTTT
V gene: TRBV4-1; D gene: .; clone size: .; J gene: TRBJ1-6; CDR3 protein: CASSLSRHDNSPLHF; CDR3 DNA: TGCGCCAGCAGCCTATCGCGACACGATAATTCACCCCTCCACTTT
V gene: TRBV7-2; D gene: .; clone size: .; J gene: TRBJ2-7; CDR3 protein: CASSPPGATYEQYF; CDR3 DNA: TGTGCCAGCAGCCCCCCGGGGGCCACCTACGAGCAGTACTTC
V gene: TRBV30; D gene: .; clone size: .; J gene: TRBJ2-1; CDR3 protein: CAWSVIRAGQFF; CDR3 DNA: TGTGCCTGGAGTGTAATTAGGGCCGGGCAGTTCTTC
V gene: TRBV6-4; D gene: .; clone size: once; J gene: TRBJ2-3; CDR3 protein: CASRRTLGADTQYF; CDR3 DNA: TGTGCCAGCCGCAGGACCTTGGGCGCAGATACGCAGTATTTT
V gene: TRBV7-2; D gene: .; clone size: .; J gene: TRBJ1-1; CDR3 protein: CASSSTSGNRHTEAFF; CDR3 DNA: TGTGCCAGCAGCTCGACCTCAGGGAATAGGCACACTGAAGCTTTCTTT
V gene: TRBV6-5; D gene: TRBD1; clone size: .; J gene: TRBJ1-1; CDR3 protein: CASSYGWQGETEAFF; CDR3 DNA: TGTGCCAGCAGTTACGGTTGGCAGGGGGAAACTGAAGCTTTCTTT
V gene: TRBV5-1; D gene: TRBD1; clone size: .; J gene: TRBJ1-2; CDR3 protein: CASSLQGTGGDGYTF; CDR3 DNA: TGCGCCAGCAGCTTGCAGGGGACAGGGGGCGATGGCTACACCTTC
V gene: TRBV27; D gene: TRBD1; clone size: few; J gene: TRBJ1-6; CDR3 protein: CASSVGQVGSPLHF; CDR3 DNA: TGTGCCAGCAGTGTAGGACAGGTTGGTTCACCCCTCCACTTT
V gene: TRBV5-5; D gene: .; clone size: few; J gene: TRBJ1-1; CDR3 protein: CASSSGREAFF; CDR3 DNA: TGTGCCAGCAGCTCGGGACGGGAAGCTTTCTTT
V gene: TRBV27; D gene: .; clone size: .; J gene: TRBJ2-7; CDR3 protein: CASSPSTVTYEQYF; CDR3 DNA: TGTGCCAGCAGTCCATCGACAGTTACCTACGAGCAGTACTTC
V gene: TRBV5-1; D gene: TRBD2; clone size: .; J gene: TRBJ2-7; CDR3 protein: CASSGGGAAYEQYF; CDR3 DNA: TGCGCCAGCAGCGGCGGGGGGGCCGCCTACGAGCAGTACTTC
V gene: TRBV18; D gene: TRBD1; clone size: .; J gene: TRBJ1-1; CDR3 protein: CASSPGNQGAYTEAFF; CDR3 DNA: TGTGCCAGCTCACCGGGAAATCAGGGGGCTTACACTGAAGCTTTCTTT
V gene: TRBV5-4; D gene: TRBD2; clone size: .; J gene: TRBJ2-7; CDR3 protein: CASSPSGLVSYEQYF; CDR3 DNA: TGTGCCAGCAGTCCCTCGGGACTAGTTTCCTACGAGCAGTACTTC
V gene: TRBV6-5; D gene: .; clone size: .; J gene: TRBJ2-1; CDR3 protein: CASSYSKPHERGQFF; CDR3 DNA: TGTGCCAGCAGTTACTCGAAACCACACGAACGCGGGCAGTTCTTC
V gene: TRBV11-2; D gene: .; clone size: .; J gene: TRBJ1-1; CDR3 protein: CASSPDILNTEAFF; CDR3 DNA: TGTGCCAGTTCGCCGGACATCTTGAACACTGAAGCTTTCTTT
V gene: TRBV7-9; D gene: TRBD1; clone size: once; J gene: TRBJ1-1; CDR3 protein: CASRPTGGMNTEAFF; CDR3 DNA: TGTGCCAGCAGACCGACAGGGGGCATGAACACTGAAGCTTTCTTT
V gene: TRBV27; D gene: .; clone size: .; J gene: TRBJ2-7; CDR3 protein: CASSSRAATYEQYF; CDR3 DNA: TGTGCCAGCAGCTCCAGGGCCGCCACCTACGAGCAGTACTTC
V gene: TRBV28; D gene: .; clone size: .; J gene: TRBJ1-4; CDR3 protein: CASSFLPTAATNEKLFF; CDR3 DNA: TGTGCCAGCAGTTTCCTACCGACAGCTGCAACTAATGAAAAACTGTTTTTT
V gene: TRBV5-6; D gene: TRBD1; clone size: .; J gene: TRBJ1-1; CDR3 protein: CASSLDRGVITEAFF; CDR3 DNA: TGTGCCAGCAGCTTGGACAGGGGTGTAATTACTGAAGCTTTCTTT
V gene: TRBV30; D gene: .; clone size: .; J gene: TRBJ1-2; CDR3 protein: CAWSSGDLYGYTF; CDR3 DNA: TGTGCCTGGAGTTCAGGGGACCTCTATGGCTACACCTTC
V gene: TRBV5-4; D gene: .; clone size: .; J gene: TRBJ1-4; CDR3 protein: CASSTTDKNEKLFF; CDR3 DNA: TGTGCCAGCAGTACGACAGATAAGAATGAAAAACTGTTTTTT
V gene: TRBV9; D gene: TRBD1; clone size: .; J gene: TRBJ1-1; CDR3 protein: CASSVGGTAEAFF; CDR3 DNA: TGTGCCAGCAGCGTAGGGGGGACAGCTGAAGCTTTCTTT
V gene: TRBV20-1; D gene: .; clone size: .; J gene: TRBJ2-1; CDR3 protein: CSAGALNEQFF; CDR3 DNA: TGCAGTGCTGGGGCCCTAAATGAGCAGTTCTTC
V gene: TRBV11-2; D gene: .; clone size: once; J gene: TRBJ1-1; CDR3 protein: CASSRGGNTEAFF; CDR3 DNA: TGTGCCAGCAGCCGGGGGGGGAACACTGAAGCTTTCTTT
V gene: TRBV4-1; D gene: .; clone size: .; J gene: TRBJ2-3; CDR3 protein: CASSQDQARPSLDTQYF; CDR3 DNA: TGCGCCAGCAGCCAAGATCAGGCTCGGCCCTCTCTTGATACGCAGTATTTT
V gene: TRBV2; D gene: .; clone size: .; J gene: TRBJ2-2; CDR3 protein: CASSAQQPTYTGELFF; CDR3 DNA: TGTGCCAGCAGTGCCCAACAGCCGACATACACCGGGGAGCTGTTTTTT
V gene: TRBV19; D gene: TRBD1; clone size: .; J gene: TRBJ2-1; CDR3 protein: CASTQGAYNEQFF; CDR3 DNA: TGTGCCAGTACCCAGGGGGCCTACAATGAGCAGTTCTTC
V gene: TRBV29-1; D gene: .; clone size: .; J gene: TRBJ2-3; CDR3 protein: CSVDQPELDTQYF; CDR3 DNA: TGCAGCGTTGACCAACCCGAACTGGATACGCAGTATTTT
V gene: TRBV6-1; D gene: .; clone size: once; J gene: TRBJ1-5; CDR3 protein: CASSESLLKPQHF; CDR3 DNA: TGTGCCAGCAGTGAAAGTCTGCTGAAGCCCCAGCATTTT
V gene: TRBV30; D gene: .; clone size: .; J gene: TRBJ1-6; CDR3 protein: CAWSVPGNSPLHF; CDR3 DNA: TGTGCCTGGAGTGTACCGGGGAATTCACCCCTCCACTTT